A single sample gave rise to the 8 T cell receptor beta chains below, sequenced in a study of CD8 T cells in ankylosing spondylitis. TCRdb redid the calling of the 5' RACE reads with MiXCR, one entry per CDR3 protein. Of about 190,000 distinct CDR3 sequences listed, under 15% are singletons. Material: blood, either unsorted or a sorted T cell fraction (not recorded which). These receptors were collected from a female donor with ankylosing spondylitis or in good health (not recorded which).

The chain joins TRBV7-2 to TRBJ2-7; 13 bases are shared with TRBD2. Germline loops: CDR1 SGHTA, CDR2 FQGNSA. J lost 12 bases, V lost 3 bases, and 8 bases had no gene match. CDR3 length: 14 residues. CDR3 nucleotides: TGTGCCAGCAGCTTTGGACTAGCGGGGGAAGGTGTGTACTTC. It yields the protein CASSFGLAGEGVYF.

This clonotype has only a few counts. This sequence joins TRBV7-6 and TRBJ2-7, with D perhaps assigned TRBD1 or TRBD2 (6 bases each). Per germline, CDR1 SGHVS and CDR2 FNYEAQ. Trimming took 2 bases from V and 3 from J, leaving 17 bases between them. This CDR3 region has 16 residues. The DNA of the CDR3 is TGTGCCAGCAGCTTACCTGAGGGGGGAAACAACTACGAGCAGTACTTC. This gives the protein CASSLPEGGNNYEQYF.

This clonotype has a count of ten or more. The chain employs TRBV9 and TRBJ1-5, with D possibly matching TRBD1 (6 bases). The germline V gene has CDR1 SGDLS and CDR2 YYNGEE. V lost 1 base to trimming and J lost 0 bases, with 8 bases between them. The CDR3 is made up of 15 amino acids. CDR3 nucleotide sequence: TGTGCCAGCAGCGTATCAGGGGATAGCAATCAGCCCCAGCATTTT. Its translation: CASSVSGDSNQPQHF.

Many counts were recorded for this clonotype. The rearrangement links TRBV20-1 to TRBJ2-1; 9 nucleotides agree with TRBD2. The CDR3 runs 15 residues. The J segment lost 5 bases and the V segment lost 3 bases, leaving 8 bases of the junction unmatched. The germline CDR1 and CDR2 sequences are DFQATT and SNEGSKA (reference sequence). The CDR3 region is CSASAPSGINNEQFF. DNA of the CDR3: TGCAGTGCTAGCGCCCCTAGCGGGATCAACAATGAGCAGTTCTTC.

The chain links TRBV19 to TRBJ1-1; 8 bases match TRBD1. With 4 bases clipped from V and 4 bases from J, the junction kept 14 bases outside the gene matches. Germline loops: CDR1 LNHDA, CDR2 SQIVND (reference sequence). This CDR3 is 17 amino acids long. CDR3 region: CASSTRPGQVQGTEAFF. In DNA, the CDR3 is TGTGCCAGTAGTACCCGACCGGGACAGGTCCAGGGCACTGAAGCTTTCTTT.

This clonotype came up many times. This chain connects TRBV20-1 to TRBJ1-5; weak D call: TRBD1 (5 bases). Germline-derived CDR1 and CDR2 are DFQATT and SNEGSKA (reference sequence). CDR3 length: 15 residues. Trimming pared 0 bases from V and 4 bases from J, leaving 13 bases between. CDR3 residues: CSARESREPNQPQHF. DNA of the CDR3: TGCAGTGCTAGAGAATCCAGGGAACCTAATCAGCCCCAGCATTTT.

As for this clonotype: At one boundary the junction diverges from the germline segment, which might be a read error. The chain combines TRBV23-1 with TRBJ2-5, with D maybe TRBD1 (6 bases). TRBV23-1 is labeled an ORF, and its function is uncertain. The length of the CDR3 is 18 residues. CDR3 coding DNA: TGTGCCAGCAGTCAATCCTACAAGGGTTTTGGGGGCGTAGAGACCCAGTACTTC. Translating gives CASSQSYKGFGGVETQYF.

This clonotype was recorded at least ten times. The CDR3 region has the DNA TGTGCCAGCAGTGGGGAAAACACCATATATTTT. As protein: CASSGENTIYF. The chain has TRBV12-3 or TRBV12-4 and TRBJ1-3; no clear D. With 5 bases removed from V and 6 bases from J, the gap between germline ends came to 5 bases. The CDR3 runs to 11 residues.